This T cell receptor (beta chain) was sequenced during a study of T cells in Graves' hyperthyroidism and ophthalmopathy. Study results and limitations: Ophthalmopathy and stable hyperthyroidism were separated by a 13 V-J model. In blood, most of the thyroid clonotypes expanded above 0.001 were also present.

V lost 5 bases, J lost 3 bases, and 11 bases lay in between. CDR1 SEHNR and CDR2 FQNEAQ come from the germline V gene (reference sequence). This CDR3 is built from 14 residues. Amplification targeted TCR beta CDR3 regions from RNA transcripts. HTBI primers were used for first-round RT-PCR of the TCR CDR3. TCRdb called the multiplex PCR reads again in MiXCR, with one record for every CDR3 protein. The sample carries roughly 160,000 distinct CDR3 sequences, around 8.9% recorded once. This clonotype was detected many times. The target antigen is unknown. The study based diagnoses on clinical symptoms, serum thyroxine and TRAb, thyroid ultrasound and orbital computed tomography. The PBMCs were sourced from fresh peripheral blood (about 10 ml).

The clonotype originates from a woman between 18 and 30 years old with Graves' hyperthyroidism that later progressed to Graves' ophthalmopathy. The specimen sequenced was blood. V usage is TRBV7-9 and J usage is TRBJ2-1, with D hard to call. CDR3 amino acids: CASSPVGFYNEQFF. Written as DNA, the CDR3 is TGTGCCAGCAGCCCCGTAGGGTTCTACAATGAGCAGTTCTTC.